One T cell receptor (beta chain) is described in this entry. Its specificity is unknown. The entry originates in a study of vaccination effects on CD4 cells after COVID-19. General study points: The authors studied few convalescent patients and collected no early post-infection timepoints.

After expansion with viral peptide pools in the ViraFEST assay, antigen-specific CD4+ T cells were sequenced. Cells that had been cultured for about 10 days were the source of isolated CD4+ T cells. Vaccinated participants had no history of SARS-CoV-2 infection and tested negative for nucleocapsid antibodies. CDR1 MNHEY and CDR2 SVGAGI come from the germline V gene. This CDR3 is 13 amino acids long. V was trimmed by 10 bases and J by 3 bases, leaving 13 bases between them. The repertoire was sequenced with immunoSEQ multiplex PCR; TCRdb's copy has only in-frame clones and lacks some. The sample shows about 73,000 clones, 60% to 85% of them seen only once.

The source is a human donor who received a COVID-19 vaccine. The specimen comprised CD4+ T cells from PBMCs cultured with SARS-CoV-2 spike peptides, sampled before COVID-19 vaccination. The V call is TRBV6-5, the J call TRBJ1-5; D gene uncertain. The CDR3 DNA reads TGTGCCACCTCGCCGGTGAACAATCAGCCCCAGCATTTT. This encodes CATSPVNNQPQHF.